The sequence of this T cell receptor beta chain was determined in a study of blood T cell repertoires in COVID-19. Turning to the study itself: The analysed material was cDNA or gDNA that came from T cells, B-cell-depleted T cells, or PBMCs.

The protocol was immunoSEQ multiplex PCR, while the TCRdb copy is restricted to in-frame clones and leaves out a portion. The data show approximately 340,000 clones, 80% to 90% seen once. The CDR3 sequence is 14 residues long. The V end was cut by 7 bases, the J end by 4 bases, with 16 bases between. Germline CDR1 LNHDA, CDR2 SQIVND (reference sequence). Sequencing input: peripheral blood. This chain links TRBV19 with TRBJ1-2; TRBD1 might be the D (5 bases). The clonotype was recovered from a man aged 30 to 45 with COVID-19, enrolled during active disease. This CDR3 reads CASTLRAVFYGYTF. CDR3 sequence (DNA): TGTGCCAGTACCCTCAGGGCGGTTTTCTATGGCTACACCTTC.